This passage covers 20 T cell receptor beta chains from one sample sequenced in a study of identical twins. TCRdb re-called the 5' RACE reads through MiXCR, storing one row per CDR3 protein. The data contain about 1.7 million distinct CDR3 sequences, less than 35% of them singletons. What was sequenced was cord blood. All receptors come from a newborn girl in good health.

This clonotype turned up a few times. In DNA, the CDR3 is TGTGCCAGTAGTATCAGCCCTACCTACGAGCAGTACTTC. Protein product: CASSISPTYEQYF. The chain combines TRBV19 with TRBJ2-7; D gene uncertain. This CDR3 has 13 amino acids. Trimming removed 3 bases at V and 2 bases at J, with 8 bases between. Per the germline V gene, CDR1 is LNHDA and CDR2 is SQIVND (reference sequence).

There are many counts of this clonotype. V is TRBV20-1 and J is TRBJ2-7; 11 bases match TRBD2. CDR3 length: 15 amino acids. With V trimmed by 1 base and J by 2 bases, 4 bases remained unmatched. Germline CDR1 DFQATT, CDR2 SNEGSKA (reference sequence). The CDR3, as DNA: TGCAGTGCTAGAGTTGGGACTAGCGGCGCCTACGAGCAGTACTTC. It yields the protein CSARVGTSGAYEQYF.

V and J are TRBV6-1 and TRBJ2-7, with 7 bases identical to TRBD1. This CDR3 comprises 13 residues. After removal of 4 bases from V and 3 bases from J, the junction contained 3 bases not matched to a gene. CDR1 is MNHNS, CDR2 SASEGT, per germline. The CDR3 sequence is CASSGGQYYEQYF. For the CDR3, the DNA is TGTGCCAGCAGTGGGGGACAGTACTACGAGCAGTACTTC.

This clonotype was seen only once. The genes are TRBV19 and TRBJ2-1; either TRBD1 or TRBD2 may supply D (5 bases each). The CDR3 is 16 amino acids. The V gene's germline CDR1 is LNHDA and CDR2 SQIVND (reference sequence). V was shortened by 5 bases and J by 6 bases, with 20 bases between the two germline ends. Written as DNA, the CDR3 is TGTGCCAGTAGTGATAATGACTATAGGGGAATCAATGAGCAGTTCTTC. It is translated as CASSDNDYRGINEQFF.

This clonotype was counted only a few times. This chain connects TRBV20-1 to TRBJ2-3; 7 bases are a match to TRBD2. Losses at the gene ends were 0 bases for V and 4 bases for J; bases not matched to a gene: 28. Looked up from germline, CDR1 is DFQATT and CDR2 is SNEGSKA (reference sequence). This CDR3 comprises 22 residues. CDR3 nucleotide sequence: TGCAGTGCTAGAGATCAATTGTTCGGGCCGCTACCCGGCGAGCGGGGCCCAGATACGCAGTATTTT. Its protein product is CSARDQLFGPLPGERGPDTQYF.

Written as DNA, the CDR3 is TGTGCCAGCAGTGAAGCGCTTCGGGGGTCGGTGGAGACCCAGTACTTC. Translated: CASSEALRGSVETQYF. This sequence joins TRBV2 and TRBJ2-5; TRBD2 is a possible D gene (6 bases). The germline V and J ends were trimmed by 0 bases and 5 bases, with 16 bases remaining between them. CDR1 SNHLY and CDR2 FYNNEI come from the germline V gene. There are 16 residues in the CDR3.

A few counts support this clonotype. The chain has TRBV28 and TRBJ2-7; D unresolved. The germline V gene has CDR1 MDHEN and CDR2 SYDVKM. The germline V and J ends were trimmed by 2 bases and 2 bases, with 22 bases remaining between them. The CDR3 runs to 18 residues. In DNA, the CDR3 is TGTGCCAGCAGTTTACCTCTTGGGCAAGGCCCCATCGCCTACGAGCAGTACTTC. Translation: CASSLPLGQGPIAYEQYF.

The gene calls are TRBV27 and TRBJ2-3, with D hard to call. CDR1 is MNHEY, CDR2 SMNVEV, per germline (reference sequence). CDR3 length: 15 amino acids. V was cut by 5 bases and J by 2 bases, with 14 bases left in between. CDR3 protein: CASSHPGKATDTQYF. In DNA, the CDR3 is TGTGCCAGCAGTCACCCTGGAAAGGCCACAGATACGCAGTATTTT.

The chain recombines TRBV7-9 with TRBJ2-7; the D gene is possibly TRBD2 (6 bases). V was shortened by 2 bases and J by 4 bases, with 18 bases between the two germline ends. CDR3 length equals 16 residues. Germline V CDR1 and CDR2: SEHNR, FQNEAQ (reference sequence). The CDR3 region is CASSLIGIGGTYEQYF. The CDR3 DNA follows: TGTGCCAGCAGCTTAATCGGGATCGGGGGAACTTACGAGCAGTACTTC. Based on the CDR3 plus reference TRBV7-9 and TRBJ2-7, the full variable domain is DTGVSQNPRHKITKRGQNVTFRCDPISEHNRLYWYRQTLGQGPEFLTYFQNEAQLEKSRLLSDRFSAERPKGSFSTLEIQRTEQGDSAMYLCASSLIGIGGTYEQYFGPGTRLTVT.

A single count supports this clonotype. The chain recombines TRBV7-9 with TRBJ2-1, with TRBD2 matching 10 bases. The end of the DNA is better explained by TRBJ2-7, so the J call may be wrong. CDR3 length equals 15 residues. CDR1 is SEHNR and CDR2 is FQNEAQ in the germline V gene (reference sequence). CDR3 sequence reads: CASSELAGRNNEQYF. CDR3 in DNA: TGTGCCAGCAGCGAACTAGCGGGGCGCAACAATGAGCAGTACTTC.

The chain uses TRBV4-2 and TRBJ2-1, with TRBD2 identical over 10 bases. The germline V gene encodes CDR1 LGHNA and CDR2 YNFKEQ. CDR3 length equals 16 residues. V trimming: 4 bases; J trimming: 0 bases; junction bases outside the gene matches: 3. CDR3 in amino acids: CASSPVAGGSYNEQFF. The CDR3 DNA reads TGTGCCAGCAGCCCGGTAGCGGGAGGCTCCTACAATGAGCAGTTCTTC.

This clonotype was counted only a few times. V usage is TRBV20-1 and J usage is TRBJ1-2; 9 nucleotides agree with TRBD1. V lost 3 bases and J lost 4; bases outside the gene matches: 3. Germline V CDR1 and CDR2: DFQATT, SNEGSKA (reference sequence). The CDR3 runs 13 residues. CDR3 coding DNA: TGCAGTGCTAGGACAGGGGGAAGCTATGGCTACACCTTC. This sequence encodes CSARTGGSYGYTF.

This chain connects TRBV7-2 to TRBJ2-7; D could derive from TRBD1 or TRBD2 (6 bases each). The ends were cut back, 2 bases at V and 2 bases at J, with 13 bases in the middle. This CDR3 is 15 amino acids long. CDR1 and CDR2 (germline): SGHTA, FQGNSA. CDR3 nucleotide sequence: TGTGCCAGCAGCTTAACTAGCAACAGGGCCTACGAGCAGTACTTC. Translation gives CASSLTSNRAYEQYF.

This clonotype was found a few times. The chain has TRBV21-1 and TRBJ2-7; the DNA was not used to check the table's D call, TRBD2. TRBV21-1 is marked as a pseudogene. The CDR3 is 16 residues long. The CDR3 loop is CASNKEGSGRGNEQYF. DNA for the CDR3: TGTGCCAGCAACAAAGAGGGTAGCGGGAGAGGGAACGAGCAGTACTTC.

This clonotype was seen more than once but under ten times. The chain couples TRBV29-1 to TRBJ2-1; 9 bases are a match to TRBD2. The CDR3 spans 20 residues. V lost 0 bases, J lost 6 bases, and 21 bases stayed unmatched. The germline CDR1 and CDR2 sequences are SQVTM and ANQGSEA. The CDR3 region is CSVEDLAGPGDAGGPNEQFF. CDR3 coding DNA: TGCAGCGTTGAAGATTTGGCAGGGCCTGGGGATGCGGGAGGGCCCAATGAGCAGTTCTTC.

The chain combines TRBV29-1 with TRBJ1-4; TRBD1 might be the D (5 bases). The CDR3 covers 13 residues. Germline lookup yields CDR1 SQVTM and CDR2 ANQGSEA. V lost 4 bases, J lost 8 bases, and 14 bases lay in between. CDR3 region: CSVVWGTREKLFF. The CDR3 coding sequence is TGCAGCGTTGTATGGGGGACGCGGGAAAAACTGTTTTTT. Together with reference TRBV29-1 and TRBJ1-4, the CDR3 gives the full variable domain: SAVISQKPSRDICQRGTSLTIQCQVDSQVTMMFWYRQQPGQSLTLIATANQGSEATYESGFVIDKFPISRPNLTFSTLTVSNMSPEDSSIYLCSVVWGTREKLFFGSGTQLSVL.

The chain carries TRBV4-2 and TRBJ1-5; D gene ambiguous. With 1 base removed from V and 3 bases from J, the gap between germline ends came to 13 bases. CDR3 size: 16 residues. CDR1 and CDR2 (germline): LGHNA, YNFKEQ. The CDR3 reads CASSQATQEVNQPQHF. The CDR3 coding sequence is TGTGCCAGCAGCCAAGCAACCCAGGAGGTCAATCAGCCCCAGCATTTT.

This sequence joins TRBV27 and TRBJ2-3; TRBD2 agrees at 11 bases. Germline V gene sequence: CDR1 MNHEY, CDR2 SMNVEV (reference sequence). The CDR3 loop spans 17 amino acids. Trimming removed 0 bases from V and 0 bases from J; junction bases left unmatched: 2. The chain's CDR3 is CASSLSGLAASTDTQYF. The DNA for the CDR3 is TGTGCCAGCAGTTTATCGGGACTAGCGGCTAGCACAGATACGCAGTATTTT.

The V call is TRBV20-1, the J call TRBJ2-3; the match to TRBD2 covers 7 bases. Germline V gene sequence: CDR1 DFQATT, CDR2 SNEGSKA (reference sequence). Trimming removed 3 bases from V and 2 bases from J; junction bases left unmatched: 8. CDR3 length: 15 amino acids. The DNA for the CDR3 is TGCAGTGCTAGGACATCAGCGGGGCCCACAGATACGCAGTATTTT. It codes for CSARTSAGPTDTQYF.

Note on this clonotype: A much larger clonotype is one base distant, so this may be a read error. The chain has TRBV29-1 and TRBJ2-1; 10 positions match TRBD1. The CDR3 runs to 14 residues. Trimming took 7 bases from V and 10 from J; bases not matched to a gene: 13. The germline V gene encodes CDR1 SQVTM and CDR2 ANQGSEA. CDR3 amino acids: CSARTGGISYEQFF. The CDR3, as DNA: TGCAGCGCTAGGACAGGGGGGATCTCCTACGAGCAGTTCTTC.